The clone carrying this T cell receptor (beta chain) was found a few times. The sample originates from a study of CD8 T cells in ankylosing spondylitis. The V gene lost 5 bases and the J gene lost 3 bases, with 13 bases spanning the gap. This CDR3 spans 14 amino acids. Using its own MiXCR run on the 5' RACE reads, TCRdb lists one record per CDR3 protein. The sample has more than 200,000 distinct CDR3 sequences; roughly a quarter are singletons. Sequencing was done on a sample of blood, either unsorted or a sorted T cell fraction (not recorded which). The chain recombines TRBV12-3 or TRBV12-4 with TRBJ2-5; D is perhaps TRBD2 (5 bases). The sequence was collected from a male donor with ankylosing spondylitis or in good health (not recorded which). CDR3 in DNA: TGTGCCAGCAGTCCCTGGGCCGGGGAAGAGACCCAGTACTTC. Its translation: CASSPWAGEETQYF.